The 12 T cell receptor beta chains presented below share a single source sample, sequenced in a study of shared clonotypes between healthy human individuals. The table came from immunoSEQ multiplex PCR; TCRdb's copy has only in-frame clones and leaves some out. Among 2 million to 2.5 million clones listed, approximately 95% were seen once. Sequencing was performed on naive CD4+ T cells from PBMCs. This sample's subset: CD45RA+ positively selected. These receptors were collected from a man younger than 30 in good health. Some clones in this sample may be carry-over from other donors' samples.

This clone was detected only once. The chain joins TRBV28 to TRBJ2-2; tentatively, D is TRBD2 (6 bases). The CDR3 length is 15 residues. The germline CDR1 and CDR2 sequences are MDHEN and SYDVKM. The germline V and J ends were trimmed by 6 bases and 3 bases, with 14 bases remaining between them. Here the CDR3 DNA reads TGTGCCAGCAGAAGGAGGGTGGCGGACACCGGGGAGCTGTTTTTT. Translation: CASRRRVADTGELFF. The full variable domain, rest sourced from reference TRBV28 and TRBJ2-2, is DVKVTQSSRYLVKRTGEKVFLECVQDMDHENMFWYRQDPGLGLRLIYFSYDVKMKEKGDIPEGYSVSREKKERFSLILESASTNQTSMYLCASRRRVADTGELFFGEGSRLTVL.

This clone was detected only once. The V and J genes are TRBV4-3 and TRBJ1-2, with D unresolved. Germline lookup yields CDR1 LGHNA and CDR2 YSLEER. Trimming stripped 5 bases from V and 4 bases from J, with 17 bases between. This CDR3 comprises 15 residues. CDR3 in amino acids: CASSSQGTGTYGYTF. CDR3 in DNA: TGCGCCAGCAGCTCACAAGGCACCGGAACCTATGGCTACACCTTC.

On this clone: The same CDR3 can be traced to other DNA sequences in this sample. The rearrangement links TRBV6-6 to TRBJ2-3; no clear D gene. The CDR3 has 11 amino acids. V lost 2 bases to trimming and J lost 6 bases, with 3 bases between them. Germline CDR1 MNHNY, CDR2 SVGAGI (reference sequence). CDR3 region: CASSYLDTQYF. The CDR3 nucleotides read TGTGCCAGCAGTTACCTGGATACGCAGTATTTT.

The rearrangement uses TRBV5-5 and TRBJ2-7; 9 bases are shared with TRBD2. CDR3 length: 15 amino acids. V lost 1 base to trimming and J lost 1 base; unmatched junction nucleotides: 3. The germline CDR1 and CDR2 sequences are SGHKS and YYEKEE (reference sequence). CDR3: CASSLQAGGSYEQYF. The CDR3 coding sequence is TGTGCCAGCAGCTTGCAAGCGGGAGGTTCCTACGAGCAGTACTTC.

This sequence joins TRBV4-2 and TRBJ1-4; tentative D call: TRBD1 (6 bases). The V gene's germline CDR1 is LGHNA and CDR2 YNFKEQ. Trimming took off 1 base at V and 8 bases at J, with 14 bases between the two ends. The CDR3 extends over 15 amino acids. The CDR3 reads CASSQVRTGHEKLFF. CDR3 nucleotides: TGTGCCAGCAGCCAAGTACGAACAGGGCACGAAAAACTGTTTTTT.

The chain joins TRBV7-8 to TRBJ1-1; D gene uncertain. Germline V gene data show CDR1 as SGHVS and CDR2 as FQNEAQ. The CDR3 totals 12 residues. V lost 5 bases to trimming and J lost 5 bases, with 9 bases between them. CDR3 in DNA: TGTGCCAGCAGCCGTTTAGGGACTGAAGCTTTCTTT. Its protein is CASSRLGTEAFF.

This clone was seen only once. The same CDR3 can be traced to other DNA sequences in this sample. The chain carries TRBV6-6 and TRBJ2-1; 7 bases agree with TRBD2. J was trimmed by 2 bases and V by 0 bases; bases with no gene match: 4. This CDR3 comprises 16 residues. Germline CDR1 MNHNY, CDR2 SVGAGI (reference sequence). The CDR3 DNA is TGTGCCAGCAGTTACTCTGCGAGCGGGGCCTACAATGAGCAGTTCTTC. Translating gives CASSYSASGAYNEQFF.

This chain connects TRBV5-6 to TRBJ2-1, with a possible D match to TRBD2 (6 bases). Trimming removed 4 bases from V and 6 bases from J, with 11 bases in between. This CDR3 has 13 residues. Germline CDR1 and CDR2: SGHDT and YYEEEE. The CDR3 protein is CASSKLAGNEQFF. DNA of the CDR3: TGTGCCAGCAGCAAACTAGCAGGCAATGAGCAGTTCTTC.

This chain uses TRBV5-6 with TRBJ2-7, with D possibly matching TRBD1 (6 bases). CDR3 size: 16 residues. Trimming took off 2 bases at V and 1 base at J, with 16 bases between the two ends. In germline, CDR1 is SGHDT, CDR2 YYEEEE. In DNA, the CDR3 is TGTGCCAGCAGCTTTCCAACAGGGTACCTTTCCTACGAGCAGTACTTC. This translates into CASSFPTGYLSYEQYF.

J is TRBJ1-5 and V is TRBV10-3, with 8 positions matching TRBD1. Germline-derived CDR1 and CDR2 are ENHRY and SYGVKD. Trimming took 6 bases from V and 2 from J; bases not matched to a gene: 9. The CDR3 sequence is 16 residues long. CDR3 protein: CAISEGTGTGNQPQHF. In DNA, the CDR3 is TGTGCCATCAGCGAGGGGACAGGTACGGGCAATCAGCCCCAGCATTTT.

The chain couples TRBV5-1 to TRBJ2-1, with TRBD2 as a possible D gene (5 bases). Looked up from germline, CDR1 is SGHRS and CDR2 is YFSETQ. The V end was cut by 3 bases, the J end by 5 bases, with 15 bases between. This CDR3 has 15 amino acids. The CDR3 reads CASSSRGSLNNEQFF. In DNA, the CDR3 is TGCGCCAGCAGCTCCCGTGGGAGTTTAAACAATGAGCAGTTCTTC. The variable domain in full, completed from reference TRBV5-1 and TRBJ2-1, reads KAGVTQTPRYLIKTRGQQVTLSCSPISGHRSVSWYQQTPGQGLQFLFEYFSETQRNKGNFPGRFSGRQFSNSRSEMNVSTLELGDSALYLCASSSRGSLNNEQFFGPGTRLTVL.

The chain links TRBV28 to TRBJ2-7; D is unresolved. V gave up 1 base and J gave up 2 bases, with 12 bases separating them. Germline lookup yields CDR1 MDHEN and CDR2 SYDVKM. This CDR3 has 15 amino acids. The CDR3: CASSLFSDGPYEQYF. The CDR3 bases are TGTGCCAGCAGTTTATTTTCGGACGGACCCTACGAGCAGTACTTC.